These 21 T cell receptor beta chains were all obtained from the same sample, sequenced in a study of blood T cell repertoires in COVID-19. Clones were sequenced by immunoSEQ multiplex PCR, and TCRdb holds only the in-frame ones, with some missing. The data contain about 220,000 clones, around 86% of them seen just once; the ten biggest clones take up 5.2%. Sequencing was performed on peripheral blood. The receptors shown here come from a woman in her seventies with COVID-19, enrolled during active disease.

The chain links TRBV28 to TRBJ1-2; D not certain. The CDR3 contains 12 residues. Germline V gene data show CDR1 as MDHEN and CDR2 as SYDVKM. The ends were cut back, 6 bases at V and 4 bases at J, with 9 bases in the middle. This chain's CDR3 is CASSLVLYGYTF. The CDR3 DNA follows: TGTGCCAGCAGCCTCGTTCTCTATGGCTACACCTTC.

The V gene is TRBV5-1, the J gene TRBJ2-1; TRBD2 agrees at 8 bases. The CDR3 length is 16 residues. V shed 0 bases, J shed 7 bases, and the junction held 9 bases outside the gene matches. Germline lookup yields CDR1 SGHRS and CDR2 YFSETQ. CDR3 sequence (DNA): TGCGCCAGCAGCTTGGGATCCGGGAGGGGAGGAAATGAGCAGTTCTTC. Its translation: CASSLGSGRGGNEQFF.

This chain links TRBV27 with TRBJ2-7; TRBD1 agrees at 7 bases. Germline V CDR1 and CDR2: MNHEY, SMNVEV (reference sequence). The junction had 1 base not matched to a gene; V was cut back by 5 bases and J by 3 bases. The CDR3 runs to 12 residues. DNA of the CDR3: TGTGCCAGCAGTCGACAGGGCTACGAGCAGTACTTC. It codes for CASSRQGYEQYF.

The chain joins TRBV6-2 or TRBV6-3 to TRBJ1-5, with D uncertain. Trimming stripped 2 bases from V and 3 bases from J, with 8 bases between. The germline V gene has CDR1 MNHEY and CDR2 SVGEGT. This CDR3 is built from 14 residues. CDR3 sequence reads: CASSYVADNQPQHF. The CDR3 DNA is TGTGCCAGCAGTTACGTAGCCGACAATCAGCCCCAGCATTTT.

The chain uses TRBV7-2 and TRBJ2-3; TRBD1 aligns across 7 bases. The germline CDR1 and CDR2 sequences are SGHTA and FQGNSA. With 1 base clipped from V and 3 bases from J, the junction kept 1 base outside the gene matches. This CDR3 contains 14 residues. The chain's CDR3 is CASSLVQGTDTQYF. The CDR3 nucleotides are TGTGCCAGCAGCTTAGTACAGGGGACAGATACGCAGTATTTT.

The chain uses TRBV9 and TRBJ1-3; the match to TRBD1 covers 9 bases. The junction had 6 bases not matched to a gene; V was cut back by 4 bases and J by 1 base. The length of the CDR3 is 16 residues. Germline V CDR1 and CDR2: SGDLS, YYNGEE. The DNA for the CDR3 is TGTGCCAGCAGCCCCGGGACAGGGCAATCTGGAAACACCATATATTTT. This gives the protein CASSPGTGQSGNTIYF.

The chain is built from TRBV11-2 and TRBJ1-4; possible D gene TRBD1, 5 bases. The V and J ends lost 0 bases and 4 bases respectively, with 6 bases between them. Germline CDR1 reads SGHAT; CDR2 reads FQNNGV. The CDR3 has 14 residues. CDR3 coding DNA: TGTGCCAGCAGCTTAGATCAGGGTAATGAAAAACTGTTTTTT. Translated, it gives CASSLDQGNEKLFF.

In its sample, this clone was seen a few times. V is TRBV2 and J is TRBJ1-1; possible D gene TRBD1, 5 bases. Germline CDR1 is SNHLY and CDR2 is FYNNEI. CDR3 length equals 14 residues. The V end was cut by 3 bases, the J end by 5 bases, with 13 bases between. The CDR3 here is CASSDIRPGTEAFF. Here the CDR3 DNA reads TGTGCCAGCAGTGATATAAGGCCAGGGACTGAAGCTTTCTTT. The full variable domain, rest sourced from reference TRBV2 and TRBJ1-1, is EPEVTQTPSHQVTQMGQEVILRCVPISNHLYFYWYRQILGQKVEFLVSFYNNEISEKSEIFDDQFSVERPDGSNFTLKIRSTKLEDSAMYFCASSDIRPGTEAFFGQGTRLTVV.

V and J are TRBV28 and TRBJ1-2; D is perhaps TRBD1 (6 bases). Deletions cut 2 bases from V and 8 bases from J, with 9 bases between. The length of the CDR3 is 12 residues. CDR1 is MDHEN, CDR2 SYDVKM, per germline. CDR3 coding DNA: TGTGCCAGCAGTTTAGGACAGAGGGGCTACACCTTC. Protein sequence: CASSLGQRGYTF.

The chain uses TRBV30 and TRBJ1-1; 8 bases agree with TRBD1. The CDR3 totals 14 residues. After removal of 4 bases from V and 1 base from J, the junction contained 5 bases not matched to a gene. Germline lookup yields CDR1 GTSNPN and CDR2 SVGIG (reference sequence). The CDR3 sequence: CAWTGGQANTEAFF. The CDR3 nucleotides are TGTGCCTGGACCGGGGGACAGGCGAACACTGAAGCTTTCTTT.

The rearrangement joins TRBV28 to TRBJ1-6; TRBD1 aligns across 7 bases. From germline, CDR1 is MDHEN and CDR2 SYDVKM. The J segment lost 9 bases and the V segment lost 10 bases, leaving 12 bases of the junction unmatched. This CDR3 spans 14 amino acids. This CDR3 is CATRLGQSSSPLHF. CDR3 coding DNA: TGTGCCACCCGACTGGGACAGTCAAGTTCACCCCTCCACTTT.

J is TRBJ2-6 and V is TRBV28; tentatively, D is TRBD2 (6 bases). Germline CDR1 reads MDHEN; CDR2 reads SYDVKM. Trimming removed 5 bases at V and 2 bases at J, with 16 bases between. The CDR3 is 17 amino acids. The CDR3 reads CASSPGGTAPGANVLTF. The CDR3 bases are TGTGCCAGCAGTCCCGGGGGAACAGCTCCTGGGGCCAACGTCCTGACTTTC.

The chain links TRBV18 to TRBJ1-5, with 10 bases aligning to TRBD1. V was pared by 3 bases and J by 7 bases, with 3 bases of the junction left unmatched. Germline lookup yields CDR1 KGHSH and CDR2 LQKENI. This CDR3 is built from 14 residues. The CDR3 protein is CASSPGQGIQPQHF. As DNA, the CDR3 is TGTGCCAGCTCACCGGGACAGGGGATCCAGCCCCAGCATTTT.

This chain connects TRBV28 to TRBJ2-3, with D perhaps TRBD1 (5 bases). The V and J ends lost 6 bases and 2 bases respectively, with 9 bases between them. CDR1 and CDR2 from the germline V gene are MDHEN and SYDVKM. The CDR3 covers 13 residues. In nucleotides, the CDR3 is TGTGCCAGCAGCCGGACACTCACAGATACGCAGTATTTT. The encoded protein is CASSRTLTDTQYF.

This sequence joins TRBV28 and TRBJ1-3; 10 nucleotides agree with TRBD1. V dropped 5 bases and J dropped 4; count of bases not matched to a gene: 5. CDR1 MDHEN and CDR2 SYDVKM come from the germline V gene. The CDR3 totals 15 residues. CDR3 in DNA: TGTGCCAGCAGTAGACAGGGGGCGAGCGGAAACACCATATATTTT. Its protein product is CASSRQGASGNTIYF.

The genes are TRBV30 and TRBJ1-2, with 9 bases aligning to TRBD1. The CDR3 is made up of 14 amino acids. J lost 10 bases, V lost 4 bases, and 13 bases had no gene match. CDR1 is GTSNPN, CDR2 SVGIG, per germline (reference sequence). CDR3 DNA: TGTGCCTGGATAAGGACAGGGGTTCGACCTTTCTACACCTTC. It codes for CAWIRTGVRPFYTF.

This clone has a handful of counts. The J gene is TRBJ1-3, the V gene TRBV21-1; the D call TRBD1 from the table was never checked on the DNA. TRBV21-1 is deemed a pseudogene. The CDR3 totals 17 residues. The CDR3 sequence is CASSVNDDRASGNTIYF. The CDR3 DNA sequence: TGTGCCAGCAGCGTAAACGACGACAGAGCCTCTGGAAACACCATATATTTT.

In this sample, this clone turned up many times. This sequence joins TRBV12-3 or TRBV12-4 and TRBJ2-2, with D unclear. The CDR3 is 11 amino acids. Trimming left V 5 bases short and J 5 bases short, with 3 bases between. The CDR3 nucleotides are TGTGCCAGCAGTCAAACCGGGGAGCTGTTTTTT. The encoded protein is CASSQTGELFF.

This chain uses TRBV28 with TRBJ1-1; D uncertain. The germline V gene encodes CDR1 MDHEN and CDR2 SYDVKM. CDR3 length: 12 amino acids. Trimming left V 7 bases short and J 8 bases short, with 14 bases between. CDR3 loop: CASTSYRAEAFF. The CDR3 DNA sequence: TGTGCCAGCACCTCTTACAGAGCAGAAGCTTTCTTT.

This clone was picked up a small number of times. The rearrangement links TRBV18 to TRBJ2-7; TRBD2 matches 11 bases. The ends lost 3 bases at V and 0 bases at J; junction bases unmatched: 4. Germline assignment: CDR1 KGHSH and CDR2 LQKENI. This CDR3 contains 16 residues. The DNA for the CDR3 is TGTGCCAGCTCACCTGTAGCGGGAGGGGGCTCCTACGAGCAGTACTTC. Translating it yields CASSPVAGGGSYEQYF.

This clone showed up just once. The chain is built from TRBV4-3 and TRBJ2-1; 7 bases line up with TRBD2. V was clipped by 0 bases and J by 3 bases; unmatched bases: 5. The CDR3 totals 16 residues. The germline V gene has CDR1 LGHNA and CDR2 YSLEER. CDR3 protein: CASSQEGGYSYNEQFF. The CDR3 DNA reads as TGCGCCAGCAGCCAAGAGGGAGGGTACAGCTACAATGAGCAGTTCTTC.